The present T cell receptor beta chain was sequenced within a study of blood T cells in healthy people across ages. Broader study findings: Naive CD4+ cell counts and diversity both ran higher in long-lived than in aged donors. Observed TCR beta diversity per million T cells went down as age went up. This fall followed a roughly linear course with age.

V dropped 0 bases and J dropped 6 bases, with 14 bases sitting between them. This CDR3 spans 15 amino acids. This clonotype was counted a few times. Its antigen is not identified. Primers used in a second PCR of about 6 to 11 cycles were a sample-barcoded 5' primer and a J-beta primer mix. All cDNA molecules were each tagged by a template-switch adaptor with 12 random nucleotides. TCRdb re-analysed the 5' RACE reads in MiXCR, keeping a single row per CDR3 protein. In the table there are 550,000 to 750,000 distinct CDR3 sequences, roughly 20% of which are singletons. The rearrangement joins TRBV12-3 or TRBV12-4 to TRBJ1-1; D gene ambiguous. The source is a man between 65 and 79 years old in good health. Sequencing was carried out using blood. The CDR3 region has the DNA TGTGCCAGCAGTTTAGCCGGACCCGGTCGCGCTGAAGCTTTCTTT. Amino acid sequence: CASSLAGPGRAEAFF.